One sample yielded the 11 T cell receptor beta chains listed below, sequenced in a study of blood T cell repertoires in COVID-19. TCRdb's table, derived via immunoSEQ multiplex PCR, lists solely in-frame clones and lacks some. The sample contains more than 100,000 clones, just under 80% of which appear only once. Source material: peripheral blood. All receptors derive from a man aged 60 to 75 with active or convalescent COVID-19.

This chain joins TRBV6-5 and TRBJ1-3, with a tentative D call TRBD1 (5 bases). In germline, CDR1 is MNHEY, CDR2 SVGAGI. CDR3 length: 13 amino acids. Trimming pared 5 bases from V and 5 bases from J, leaving 10 bases between. CDR3 in DNA: TGTGCCAGCAGTACCGACAGAAGAAACACCATATATTTT. This sequence encodes CASSTDRRNTIYF.

This chain connects TRBV28 to TRBJ2-7; D ambiguous. The V and J ends lost 1 base and 6 bases respectively, with 13 bases between them. The CDR3 extends over 14 amino acids. Germline V lookup: CDR1 MDHEN, CDR2 SYDVKM. This CDR3 is CASSLSAGSREQYF. CDR3 bases: TGTGCCAGCAGTTTATCCGCAGGCTCTCGCGAGCAGTACTTC.

The gene calls are TRBV19 and TRBJ1-5; a weak D match, TRBD1 (5 bases). V was clipped by 4 bases and J by 7 bases, with 14 bases between them. The CDR3 spans 14 residues. Germline loops: CDR1 LNHDA, CDR2 SQIVND (reference sequence). The CDR3 nucleotides read TGTGCCAGTAGTACCCCGGGGGGAGGACAGCCCCAGCATTTT. Translation gives CASSTPGGGQPQHF.

The rearrangement joins TRBV11-2 to TRBJ2-5, with 11 bases matching TRBD2. CDR1 and CDR2 from the germline V gene are SGHAT and FQNNGV. CDR3 length equals 15 residues. V was clipped by 2 bases and J by 5 bases; unmatched bases: 4. This CDR3 reads CASSLRVAGGETQYF. The CDR3 DNA reads TGTGCCAGCAGCTTAAGGGTAGCGGGAGGGGAGACCCAGTACTTC. Complete variable domain (other parts from reference TRBV11-2 and TRBJ2-5): EAGVAQSPRYKIIEKRQSVAFWCNPISGHATLYWYQQILGQGPKLLIQFQNNGVVDDSQLPKDRFSAERLKGVDSTLKIQPAKLEDSAVYLCASSLRVAGGETQYFGPGTRLLVL.

The V gene is TRBV29-1, the J gene TRBJ1-1; 7 nucleotides match TRBD1. V lost 4 bases to trimming and J lost 0 bases; unmatched junction nucleotides: 8. The germline V gene encodes CDR1 SQVTM and CDR2 ANQGSEA. The CDR3 extends over 15 amino acids. As DNA, the CDR3 is TGCAGCGTTGCGAGGGACAGCCTAATGAACACTGAAGCTTTCTTT. This encodes CSVARDSLMNTEAFF.

This clone came up a few times. The chain recombines TRBV12-3 or TRBV12-4 with TRBJ2-3, with TRBD2 as a possible D gene (5 bases). The CDR3 extends over 13 amino acids. V was trimmed by 8 bases and J by 2 bases, leaving 11 bases between them. CDR3 amino acids: CASSGSSTDTQYF. CDR3 DNA sequence: TGTGCCAGCTCGGGGTCTTCCACAGATACGCAGTATTTT.

This chain joins TRBV7-3 and TRBJ2-1; 12 bases agree with TRBD2. CDR1 and CDR2 from the germline V gene are SGHTA and FQGTGA. V was clipped by 5 bases and J by 7 bases; unmatched bases: 9. There are 16 residues in the CDR3. The CDR3 DNA is TGTGCCAGCAGCAAAGGTCGACTAGCGGGAGCTAATGAGCAGTTCTTC. Protein sequence: CASSKGRLAGANEQFF. The full variable domain, rest sourced from reference TRBV7-3 and TRBJ2-1, is GAGVSQTPSNKVTEKGKYVELRCDPISGHTALYWYRQSLGQGPEFLIYFQGTGAADDSGLPNDRFFAVRPEGSVSTLKIQRTERGDSAVYLCASSKGRLAGANEQFFGPGTRLTVL.

The rearrangement uses TRBV27 and TRBJ2-1, with D possibly matching TRBD2 (5 bases). In germline, CDR1 is MNHEY, CDR2 SMNVEV (reference sequence). Trimming removed 4 bases from V and 9 bases from J, with 16 bases in between. The CDR3 is 14 amino acids. The DNA for the CDR3 is TGTGCCAGCAGTTCCCCGGGGAGCCGGATTGAGCAGTTCTTC. Protein: CASSSPGSRIEQFF.

This rearrangement joins TRBV7-9 to TRBJ2-5, with D unresolved. V lost 2 bases to trimming and J lost 4 bases, with 17 bases between them. In germline, CDR1 is SEHNR, CDR2 FQNEAQ (reference sequence). The CDR3 consists of 16 residues. CDR3 amino acids: CASSLKIGRIGETQYF. CDR3 DNA: TGTGCCAGCAGCTTAAAAATCGGCAGGATAGGAGAGACCCAGTACTTC. Variable domain in full (rest from reference TRBV7-9 and TRBJ2-5): DTGVSQNPRHKITKRGQNVTFRCDPISEHNRLYWYRQTLGQGPEFLTYFQNEAQLEKSRLLSDRFSAERPKGSFSTLEIQRTEQGDSAMYLCASSLKIGRIGETQYFGPGTRLLVL.

This clone was observed once. The rearrangement uses TRBV4-2 and TRBJ2-1; 9 bases line up with TRBD2. V shed 5 bases, J shed 6 bases, and the junction held 11 bases outside the gene matches. The CDR3 runs 16 residues. Germline CDR1 and CDR2: LGHNA and YNFKEQ. Here the CDR3 DNA reads TGTGCCAGCAGCGAAAGTTATAGCGGGAGTACCAATGAGCAGTTCTTC. Encoded protein: CASSESYSGSTNEQFF.

The rearrangement links TRBV15 to TRBJ2-2, with TRBD2 matching over 8 bases. Germline V gene data show CDR1 as LNHNV and CDR2 as YYDKDF (reference sequence). J was trimmed by 4 bases and V by 0 bases; bases with no gene match: 4. The CDR3 has 16 amino acids. CDR3 residues: CATSREPGRATGELFF. In nucleotides, the CDR3 is TGTGCCACCAGCAGAGAGCCCGGGAGGGCCACCGGGGAGCTGTTTTTT.